This T cell receptor (beta chain) originates from a study of regulatory T cells in long-lasting Graves disease. TCR beta libraries were built with iRepertoire HTBI primers and Arm-PCR of CDR3 regions. TCRdb analysed the multiplex PCR reads with MiXCR anew, one entry per CDR3 protein. The table records over 300,000 distinct CDR3 sequences, roughly a fifth of them present only once. Time point in this sample: persistent/refractory GD, antithyroid drugs over 5 years with positive TRAb. Generation of the TCR library employed RNA extracted from PBMCs. Into tubes containing EDTA, approximately 9 milliliters of peripheral blood were drawn. Germline V lookup: CDR1 MNHEY, CDR2 SVGAGI. Trimming pared 4 bases from V and 0 bases from J, leaving 12 bases between. CDR3 size: 15 residues. This clonotype was counted many times.

The receptor's source is a female donor with Graves disease. The sample here was peripheral blood mononuclear cells (PBMCs), taken when the disease was refractory, from a patient treated with antithyroid drugs. The chain links TRBV6-5 to TRBJ1-1; D call uncertain. Here the CDR3 reads CASSFRGLMNTEAFF. The CDR3 DNA is TGTGCCAGCAGTTTTAGAGGGCTCATGAACACTGAAGCTTTCTTT.